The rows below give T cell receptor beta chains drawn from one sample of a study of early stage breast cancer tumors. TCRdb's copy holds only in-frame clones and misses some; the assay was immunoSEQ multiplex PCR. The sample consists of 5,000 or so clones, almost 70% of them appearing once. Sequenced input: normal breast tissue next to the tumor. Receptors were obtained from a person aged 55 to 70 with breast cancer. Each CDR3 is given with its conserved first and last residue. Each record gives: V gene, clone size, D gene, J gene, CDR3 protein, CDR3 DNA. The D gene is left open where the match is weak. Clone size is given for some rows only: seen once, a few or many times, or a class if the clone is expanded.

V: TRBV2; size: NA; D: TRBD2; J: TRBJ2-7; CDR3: CASSEALRAGGPHEQYF; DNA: TGTGCCAGCAGTGAAGCGCTTAGAGCGGGAGGGCCACACGAGCAGTACTTC
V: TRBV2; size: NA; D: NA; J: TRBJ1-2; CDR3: CASTWDRTAPYGYTF; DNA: TGTGCCAGCACCTGGGACCGCACGGCACCGTATGGCTACACCTTC
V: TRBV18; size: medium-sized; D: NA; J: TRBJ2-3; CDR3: CASSPDPTDTQYF; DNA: TGTGCCAGCTCACCAGATCCCACAGATACGCAGTATTTT
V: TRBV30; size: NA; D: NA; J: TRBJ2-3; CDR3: CAYDTDTQYF; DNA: TGTGCCTATGACACAGATACGCAGTATTTT
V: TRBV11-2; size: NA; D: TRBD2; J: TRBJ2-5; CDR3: CASSSGEKETQYF; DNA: TGTGCCAGCAGTAGCGGGGAGAAAGAGACCCAGTACTTC
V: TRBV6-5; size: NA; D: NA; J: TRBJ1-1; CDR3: CASSYTESNTEAFF; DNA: TGTGCCAGCAGTTACACAGAATCTAACACTGAAGCTTTCTTT
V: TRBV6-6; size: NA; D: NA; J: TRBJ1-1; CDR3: CASSYGIMNTEAFF; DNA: TGTGCCAGCAGTTACGGTATTATGAACACTGAAGCTTTCTTT
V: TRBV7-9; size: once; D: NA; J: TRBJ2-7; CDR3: CAGGTTTYEQYF; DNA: TGTGCTGGTGGGACGACCACTTACGAGCAGTACTTC
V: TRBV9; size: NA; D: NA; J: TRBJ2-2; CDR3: CASSVVFGETGELFF; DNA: TGTGCCAGCAGCGTAGTATTTGGGGAAACCGGGGAGCTGTTTTTT
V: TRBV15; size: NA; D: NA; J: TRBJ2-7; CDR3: CATSRDAYEQYF; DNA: TGTGCCACCAGCAGAGATGCCTACGAGCAGTACTTC
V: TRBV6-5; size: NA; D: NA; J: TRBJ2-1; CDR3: CASSSTSTDNEQFF; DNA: TGTGCCAGCAGTTCCACCTCAACGGACAATGAGCAGTTCTTC
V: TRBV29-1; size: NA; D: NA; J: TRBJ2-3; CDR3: CSVESGGTDTQYF; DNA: TGCAGCGTTGAATCCGGAGGGACAGATACGCAGTATTTT
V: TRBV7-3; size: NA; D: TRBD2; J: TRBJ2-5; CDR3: CASSLTGGEGETQYF; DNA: TGTGCCAGCAGCTTAACCGGGGGGGAGGGAGAGACCCAGTACTTC
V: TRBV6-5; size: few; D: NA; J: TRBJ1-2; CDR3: CASSPTGNYGYTF; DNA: TGTGCCAGCAGTCCAACAGGGAACTATGGCTACACCTTC
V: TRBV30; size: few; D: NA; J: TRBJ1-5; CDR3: CAWSEGYSNQPQHF; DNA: TGTGCCTGGAGTGAGGGATATAGCAATCAGCCCCAGCATTTT
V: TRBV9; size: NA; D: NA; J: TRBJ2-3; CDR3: CASSVEEGFLISQYF; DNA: TGTGCCAGCAGCGTAGAGGAGGGGTTTCTGATATCGCAGTATTTT
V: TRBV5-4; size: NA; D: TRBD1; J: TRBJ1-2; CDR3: CASSWQGGNYGYTF; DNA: TGTGCCAGCAGCTGGCAGGGGGGAAACTATGGCTACACCTTC
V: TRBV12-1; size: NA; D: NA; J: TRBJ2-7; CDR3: CASSFRVSKSYEQYF; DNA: TGTGCCAGCAGCTTCAGGGTAAGTAAATCCTACGAGCAGTACTTC
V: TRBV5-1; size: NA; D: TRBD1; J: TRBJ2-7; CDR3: CASSPGQGDYEQYF; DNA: TGCGCCAGCAGCCCGGGACAGGGAGACTACGAGCAGTACTTC
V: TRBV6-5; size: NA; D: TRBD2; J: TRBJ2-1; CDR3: CASSGRDLYNEQFF; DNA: TGTGCCAGCAGTGGGAGGGACCTCTACAATGAGCAGTTCTTC
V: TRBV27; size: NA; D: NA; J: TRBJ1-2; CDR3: CASSLGGGAFGYTF; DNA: TGTGCCAGCAGTTTAGGGGGGGGCGCCTTTGGCTACACCTTC
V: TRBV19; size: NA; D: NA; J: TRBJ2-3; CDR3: CASRGRGVVDTQYF; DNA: TGTGCCAGTAGGGGCAGGGGGGTTGTCGATACGCAGTATTTT
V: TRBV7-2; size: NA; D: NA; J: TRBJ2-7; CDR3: CASSLRPGNSYEQYF; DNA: TGTGCCAGCAGCTTACGTCCGGGGAATTCCTACGAGCAGTACTTC
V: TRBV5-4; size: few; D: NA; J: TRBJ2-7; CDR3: CASSSRTRGFSYEQYF; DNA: TGTGCCAGCAGCTCAAGGACTAGGGGGTTCTCCTACGAGCAGTACTTC
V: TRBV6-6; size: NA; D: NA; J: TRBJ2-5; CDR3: CASSPPGRETQYF; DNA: TGTGCCAGCAGCCCGCCGGGGCGGGAGACCCAGTACTTC
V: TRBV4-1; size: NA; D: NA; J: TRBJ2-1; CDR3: CASSQDPLGGSYNEQFF; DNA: TGCGCCAGCAGCCAAGACCCGCTGGGGGGCTCCTACAATGAGCAGTTCTTC
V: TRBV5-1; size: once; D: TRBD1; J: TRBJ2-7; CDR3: CASSIQGIPYEQYF; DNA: TGCGCCAGCAGCATACAGGGGATCCCCTACGAGCAGTACTTC
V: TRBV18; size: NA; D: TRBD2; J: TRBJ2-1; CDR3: CASSHSGGSSYNEQFF; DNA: TGTGCCAGCTCACATAGCGGGGGGAGCTCCTACAATGAGCAGTTCTTC
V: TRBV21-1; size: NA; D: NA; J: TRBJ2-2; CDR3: CASSKWGSGELFF; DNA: TGTGCCAGCAGCAAATGGGGGAGCGGGGAGCTGTTTTTT
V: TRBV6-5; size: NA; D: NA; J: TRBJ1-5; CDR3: CASSSDRNQPQHF; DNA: TGTGCCAGCAGCTCCGACCGGAATCAGCCCCAGCATTTT
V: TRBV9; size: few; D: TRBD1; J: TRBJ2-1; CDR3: CASSVAKGQGVNEQFF; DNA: TGTGCCAGCAGCGTAGCTAAAGGACAGGGAGTTAATGAGCAGTTCTTC
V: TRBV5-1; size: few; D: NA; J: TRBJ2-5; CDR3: CASSLGQGKEETQYF; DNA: TGCGCCAGCAGCTTGGGGCAGGGGAAGGAGGAGACCCAGTACTTC
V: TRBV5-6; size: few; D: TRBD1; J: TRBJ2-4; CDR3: CASSPDRADIQYF; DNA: TGTGCCAGCAGCCCGGACAGGGCTGACATTCAGTACTTC
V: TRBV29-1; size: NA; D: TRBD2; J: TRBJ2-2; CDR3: CSGSLLAGNTGELFF; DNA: TGCAGCGGATCCCTACTAGCGGGGAACACCGGGGAGCTGTTTTTT
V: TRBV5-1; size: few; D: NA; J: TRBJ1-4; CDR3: CASSLALGNTEKLFF; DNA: TGCGCCAGCAGCTTGGCCTTGGGGAATACTGAAAAACTGTTTTTT
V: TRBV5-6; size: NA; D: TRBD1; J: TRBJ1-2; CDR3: CASRTGTVGSYTF; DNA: TGTGCCAGCAGAACCGGGACAGTGGGGAGCTACACCTTC
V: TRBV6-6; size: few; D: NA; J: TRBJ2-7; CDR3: CASSYGTGSGEQYF; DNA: TGTGCCAGCAGTTACGGTACAGGGTCAGGCGAGCAGTACTTC
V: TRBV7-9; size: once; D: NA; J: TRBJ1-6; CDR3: CASGSGESPLHF; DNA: TGTGCCAGCGGCTCAGGGGAATCACCCCTCCACTTT
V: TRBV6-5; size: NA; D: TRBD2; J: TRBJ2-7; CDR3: CASSRLGTSPYEQYF; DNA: TGTGCCAGCAGCCGTCTGGGGACTAGCCCCTACGAGCAGTACTTC
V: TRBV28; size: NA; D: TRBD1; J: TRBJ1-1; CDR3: CASSPPRGRAEAFF; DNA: TGTGCCAGCAGTCCCCCGAGGGGGCGGGCTGAAGCTTTCTTT
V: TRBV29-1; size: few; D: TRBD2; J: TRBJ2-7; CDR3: CSVGIAGEGEQYF; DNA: TGCAGCGTAGGAATAGCGGGAGAGGGCGAGCAGTACTTC